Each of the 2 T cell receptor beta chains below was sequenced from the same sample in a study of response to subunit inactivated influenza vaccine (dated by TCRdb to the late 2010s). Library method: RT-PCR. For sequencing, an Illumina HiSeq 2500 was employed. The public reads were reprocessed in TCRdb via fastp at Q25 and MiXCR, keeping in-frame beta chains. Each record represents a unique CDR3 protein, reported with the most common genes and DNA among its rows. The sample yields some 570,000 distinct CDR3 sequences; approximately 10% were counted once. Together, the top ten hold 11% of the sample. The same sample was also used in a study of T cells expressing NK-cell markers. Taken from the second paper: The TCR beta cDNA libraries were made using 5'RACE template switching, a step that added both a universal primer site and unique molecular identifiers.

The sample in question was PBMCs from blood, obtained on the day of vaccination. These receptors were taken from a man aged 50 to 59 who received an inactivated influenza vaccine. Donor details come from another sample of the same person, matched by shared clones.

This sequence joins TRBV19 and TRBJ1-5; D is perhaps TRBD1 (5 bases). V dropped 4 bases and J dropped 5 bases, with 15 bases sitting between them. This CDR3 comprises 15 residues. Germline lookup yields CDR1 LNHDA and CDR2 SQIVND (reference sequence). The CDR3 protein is CASSSRQRGDQPQHF. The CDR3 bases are TGTGCCAGTAGTAGTAGACAGCGAGGAGATCAGCCCCAGCATTTT.

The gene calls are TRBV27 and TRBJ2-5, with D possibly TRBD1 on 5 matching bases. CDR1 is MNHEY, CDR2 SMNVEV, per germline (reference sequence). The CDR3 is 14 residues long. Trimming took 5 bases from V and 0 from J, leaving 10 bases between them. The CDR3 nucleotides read TGTGCCAGCAGTAGAAGACAGTACCAAGAGACCCAGTACTTC. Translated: CASSRRQYQETQYF.